This T cell receptor beta chain was recorded in a study of shared clonotypes between healthy human individuals. Study in general: Three plates each covered CD4 naive and memory; CD8 naive two, CD8 memory one. Study-wide points: The study generally estimated greater richness for naive than memory subsets.

About this clone itself: Antigen specificity is unknown.

CD45RA+ naive and CD45RA-negative memory subsets were separated from CD4+ cells. The CDR3 has 20 amino acids. Germline V gene sequence: CDR1 SGHVS, CDR2 FNYEAQ. J lost 7 bases, V lost 0 bases, and 14 bases had no gene match. TCRdb's table, derived via immunoSEQ multiplex PCR, lists solely in-frame clones and lacks some. Of 2 million to 2.5 million clones in the sample, roughly 93% were seen once. The sequencing sample was made of naive CD4+ T cells from PBMCs. Subset of the sample: CD45RA+ positively selected. This receptor was taken from a man between 18 and 29 years old in good health. Some clones in this sample may be carry-over from other donors' samples. This chain connects TRBV7-6 to TRBJ2-1; TRBD2 agrees at 14 bases. CDR3 residues: CASSLAPGLAGDRFRNEQFF. The CDR3 DNA is TGTGCCAGCAGCTTAGCCCCGGGACTAGCGGGAGATCGGTTTCGGAATGAGCAGTTCTTC.